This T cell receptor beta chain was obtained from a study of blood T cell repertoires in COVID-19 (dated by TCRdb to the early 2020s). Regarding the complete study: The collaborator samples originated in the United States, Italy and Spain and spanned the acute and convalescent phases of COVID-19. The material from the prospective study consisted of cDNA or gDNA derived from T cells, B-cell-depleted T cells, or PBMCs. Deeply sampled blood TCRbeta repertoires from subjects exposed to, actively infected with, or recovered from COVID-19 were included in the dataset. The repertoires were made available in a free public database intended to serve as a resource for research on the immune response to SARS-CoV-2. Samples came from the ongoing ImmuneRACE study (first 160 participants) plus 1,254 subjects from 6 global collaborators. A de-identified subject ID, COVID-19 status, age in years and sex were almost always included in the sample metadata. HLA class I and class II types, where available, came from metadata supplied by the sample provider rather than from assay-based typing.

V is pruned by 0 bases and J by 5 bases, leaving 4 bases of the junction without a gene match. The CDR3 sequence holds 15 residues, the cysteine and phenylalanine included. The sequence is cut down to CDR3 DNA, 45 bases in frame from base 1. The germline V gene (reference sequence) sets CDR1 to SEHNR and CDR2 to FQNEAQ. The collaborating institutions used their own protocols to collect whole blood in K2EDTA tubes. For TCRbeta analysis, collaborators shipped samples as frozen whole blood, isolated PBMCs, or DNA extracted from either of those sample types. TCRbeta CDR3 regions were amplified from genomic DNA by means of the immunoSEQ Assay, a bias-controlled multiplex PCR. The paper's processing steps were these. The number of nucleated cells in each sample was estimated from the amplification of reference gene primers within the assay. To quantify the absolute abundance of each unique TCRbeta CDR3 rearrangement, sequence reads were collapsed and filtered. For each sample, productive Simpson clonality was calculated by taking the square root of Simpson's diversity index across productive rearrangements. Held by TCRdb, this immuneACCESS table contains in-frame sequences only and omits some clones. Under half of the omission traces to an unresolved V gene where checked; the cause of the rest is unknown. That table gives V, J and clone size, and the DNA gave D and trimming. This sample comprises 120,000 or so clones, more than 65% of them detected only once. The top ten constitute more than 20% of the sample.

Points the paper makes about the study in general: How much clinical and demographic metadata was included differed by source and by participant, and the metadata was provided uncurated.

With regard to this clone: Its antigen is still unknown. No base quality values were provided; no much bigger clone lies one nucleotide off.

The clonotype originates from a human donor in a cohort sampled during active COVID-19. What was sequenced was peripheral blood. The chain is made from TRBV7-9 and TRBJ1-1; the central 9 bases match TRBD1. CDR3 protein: CASSLALTGGTEAFF. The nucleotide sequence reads TGTGCCAGCAGCTTAGCCCTGACAGGGGGGACTGAAGCTTTCTTT.